The rows below give T cell receptor beta chains drawn from one sample of a study of response to subunit inactivated influenza vaccine. MiXCR, run by TCRdb on the RT-PCR reads, gives a single entry per CDR3 protein. This table has about half a million distinct CDR3 sequences, over 25% appearing once. This material consisted of CD4+ T cells sorted from PBMCs, taken roughly 5 days after vaccination. These receptors came from a man aged 45 to 65 who received an inactivated influenza vaccine. CDR3s include the opening cysteine and the closing phenylalanine or tryptophan.

J gene,V gene,CDR3 protein
TRBJ2-7,TRBV18,CASSPVGQGEQYF
TRBJ2-3,TRBV24-1,CATSDPRRDTDTQYF
TRBJ2-1,TRBV20-1,CSAPSLAGAPGEQFF
TRBJ2-1,TRBV5-1,CASSEALRARGNEQFF
TRBJ2-7,TRBV6-5,CASSYQGPFEQYF
TRBJ2-3,TRBV20-1,CSEASTDTQYF
TRBJ2-5,TRBV4-1,CASSQGTSGRADYETQYF
TRBJ1-1,TRBV20-1,CSASGGTEAFF
TRBJ2-7,TRBV20-1,CSIPGPQRYEQYF
TRBJ1-3,TRBV6-5,CASSYSSPGNTIYF
TRBJ2-3,TRBV15,CATSNLAAGTDTQYF
TRBJ2-1,TRBV5-1,CASSRQTSLLNEQFF
TRBJ2-3,TRBV20-1,CSARTLLSTDTQYF
TRBJ2-7,TRBV3-1,CASSQEWYEQYF
TRBJ2-7,TRBV7-2,CASREGNSYEQYF
TRBJ2-1,TRBV5-1,CASSLRPEPSYNEQFF
TRBJ2-6,TRBV28,CASSLPGGANVLTF
TRBJ2-6,TRBV18,CASSPAESGANVLTF